This passage covers 3 T cell receptor beta chains from one sample sequenced in a study of cytomegalovirus exposure and HLA in healthy donors. The PCR contained 60 Vbeta and 13 Jbeta primers. The data were produced by immunoSEQ multiplex PCR, yet TCRdb's version contains in-frame clones alone and is incomplete. The data hold about 120,000 clones, with approximately 75% observed a single time. The material sequenced was PBMCs. All receptors come from a man between 35 and 55 years old in good health and CMV-seronegative.

The chain couples TRBV9 to TRBJ1-3; tentatively, D is TRBD1 (5 bases). CDR3 length: 15 residues. V was pared by 4 bases and J by 7 bases, with 18 bases between. Germline V gene sequence: CDR1 SGDLS, CDR2 YYNGEE. CDR3: CASSPGGTLRNTIYF. The CDR3 DNA is TGTGCCAGCAGCCCGGGGGGGACCCTGAGGAACACCATATATTTT.

Of note for this clone: One end of the junction does not line up with germline, which may come from a read error. The J gene is TRBJ1-5, the V gene TRBV7-9, with D hard to call. The CDR3 spans 12 residues. Germline V gene data show CDR1 as SEHNR and CDR2 as FQNEAQ (reference sequence). The CDR3 coding sequence is TGTTCCAGCAGCTTAGACACACGGCCCCAGCATTTT. Translating it yields CSSSLDTRPQHF.

The chain couples TRBV5-8 to TRBJ2-5; TRBD1 aligns across 8 bases. Germline CDR1 is SGHTS and CDR2 is YDEGEE. This CDR3 has 15 amino acids. Unmatched junction bases numbered 9, after V lost 4 bases and J lost 4 bases. CDR3 loop: CASSGRDRRGETQYF. CDR3 in DNA: TGTGCCAGCAGCGGAAGGGACAGGAGGGGAGAGACCCAGTACTTC.